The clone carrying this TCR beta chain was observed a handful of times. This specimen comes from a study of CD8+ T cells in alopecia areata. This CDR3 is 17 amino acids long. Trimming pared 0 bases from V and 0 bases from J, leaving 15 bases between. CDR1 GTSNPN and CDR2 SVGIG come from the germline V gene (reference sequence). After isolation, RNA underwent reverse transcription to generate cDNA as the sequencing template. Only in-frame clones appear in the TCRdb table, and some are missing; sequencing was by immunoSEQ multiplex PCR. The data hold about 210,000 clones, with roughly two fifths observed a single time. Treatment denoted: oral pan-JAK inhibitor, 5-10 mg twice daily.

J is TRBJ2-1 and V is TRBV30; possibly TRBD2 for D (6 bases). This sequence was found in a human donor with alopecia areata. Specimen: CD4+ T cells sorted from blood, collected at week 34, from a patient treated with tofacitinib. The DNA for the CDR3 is TGTGCCTGGAGTGTACCTGTCGGGAGCCTCTCCTACAATGAGCAGTTCTTC. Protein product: CAWSVPVGSLSYNEQFF.